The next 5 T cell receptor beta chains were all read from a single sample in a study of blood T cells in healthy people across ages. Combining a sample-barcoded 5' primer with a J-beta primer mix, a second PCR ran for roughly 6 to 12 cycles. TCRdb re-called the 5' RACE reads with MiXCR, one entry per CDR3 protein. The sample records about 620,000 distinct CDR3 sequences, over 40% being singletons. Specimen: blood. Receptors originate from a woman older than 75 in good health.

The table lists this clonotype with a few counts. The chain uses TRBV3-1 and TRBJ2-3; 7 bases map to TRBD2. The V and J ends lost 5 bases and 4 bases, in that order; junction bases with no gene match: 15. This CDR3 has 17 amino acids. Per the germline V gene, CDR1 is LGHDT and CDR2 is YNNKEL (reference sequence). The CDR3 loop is CASSSHRLALRADTQYF. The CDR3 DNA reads TGTGCCAGCAGCTCCCACCGACTAGCCCTGAGGGCAGATACGCAGTATTTT.

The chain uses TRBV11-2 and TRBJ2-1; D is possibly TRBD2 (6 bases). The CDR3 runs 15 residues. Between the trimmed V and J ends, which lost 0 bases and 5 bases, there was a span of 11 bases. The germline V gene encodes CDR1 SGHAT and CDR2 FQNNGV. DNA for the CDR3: TGTGCCAGCAGCTTAGATTTCGGCGGGAACAATGAGCAGTTCTTC. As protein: CASSLDFGGNNEQFF. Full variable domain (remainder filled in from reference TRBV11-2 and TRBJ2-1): EAGVAQSPRYKIIEKRQSVAFWCNPISGHATLYWYQQILGQGPKLLIQFQNNGVVDDSQLPKDRFSAERLKGVDSTLKIQPAKLEDSAVYLCASSLDFGGNNEQFFGPGTRLTVL.

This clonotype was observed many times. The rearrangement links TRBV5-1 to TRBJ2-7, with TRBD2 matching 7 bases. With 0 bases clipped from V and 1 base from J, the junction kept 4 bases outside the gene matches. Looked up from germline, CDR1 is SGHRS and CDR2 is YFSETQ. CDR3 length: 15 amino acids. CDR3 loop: CASSLVAGASYEQYF. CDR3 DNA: TGCGCCAGCAGCTTGGTGGCGGGAGCGTCCTACGAGCAGTACTTC.

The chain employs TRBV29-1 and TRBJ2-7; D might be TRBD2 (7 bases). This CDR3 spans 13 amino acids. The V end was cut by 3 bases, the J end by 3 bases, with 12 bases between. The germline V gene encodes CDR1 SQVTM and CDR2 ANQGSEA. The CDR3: CSVEAGADYEQYF. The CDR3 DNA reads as TGCAGCGTTGAGGCGGGGGCGGACTACGAGCAGTACTTC.

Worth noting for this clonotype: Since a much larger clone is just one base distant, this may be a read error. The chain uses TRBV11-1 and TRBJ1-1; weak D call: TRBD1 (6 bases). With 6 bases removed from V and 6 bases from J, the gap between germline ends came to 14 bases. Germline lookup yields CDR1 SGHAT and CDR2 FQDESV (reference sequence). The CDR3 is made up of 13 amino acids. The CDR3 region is CASSDSGAPEAFF. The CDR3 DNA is TGTGCCAGCAGTGACTCAGGGGCGCCTGAAGCTTTCTTT. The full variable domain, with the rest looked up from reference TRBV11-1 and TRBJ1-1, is EAEVAQSPRYKITEKSQAVAFWCDPISGHATLYWYRQILGQGPELLVQFQDESVVDDSQLPKDRFSAERLKGVDSTLKIQPAELGDSAMYLCASSDSGAPEAFFGQGTRLTVV.